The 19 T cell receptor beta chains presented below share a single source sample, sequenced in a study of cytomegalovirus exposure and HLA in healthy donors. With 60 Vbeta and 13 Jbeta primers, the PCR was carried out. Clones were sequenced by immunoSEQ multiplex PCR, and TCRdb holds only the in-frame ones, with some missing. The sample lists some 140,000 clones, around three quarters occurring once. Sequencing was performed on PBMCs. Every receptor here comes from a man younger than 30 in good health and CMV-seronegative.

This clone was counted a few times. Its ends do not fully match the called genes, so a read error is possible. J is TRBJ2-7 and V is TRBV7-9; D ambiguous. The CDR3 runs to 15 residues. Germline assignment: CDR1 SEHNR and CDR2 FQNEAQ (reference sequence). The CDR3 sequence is CSSSLAEAATYEQYF. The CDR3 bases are TGTTCCAGCAGCTTAGCCGAGGCAGCTACCTACGAGCAGTACTTC.

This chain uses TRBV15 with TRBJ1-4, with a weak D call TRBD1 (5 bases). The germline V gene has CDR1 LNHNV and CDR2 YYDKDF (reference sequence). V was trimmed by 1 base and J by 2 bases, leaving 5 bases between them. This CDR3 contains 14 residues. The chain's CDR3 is CATSRGQTNEKLFF. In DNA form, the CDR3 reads TGTGCCACCAGCAGAGGACAGACTAATGAAAAACTGTTTTTT.

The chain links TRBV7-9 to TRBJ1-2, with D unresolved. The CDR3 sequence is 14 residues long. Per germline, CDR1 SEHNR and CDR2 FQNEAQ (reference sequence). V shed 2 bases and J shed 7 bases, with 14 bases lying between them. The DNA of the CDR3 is TGTGCCAGCAGCTTATTCGGCTCTGAGCGTGGCTACACCTTC. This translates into CASSLFGSERGYTF. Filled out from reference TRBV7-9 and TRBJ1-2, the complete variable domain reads DTGVSQNPRHKITKRGQNVTFRCDPISEHNRLYWYRQTLGQGPEFLTYFQNEAQLEKSRLLSDRFSAERPKGSFSTLEIQRTEQGDSAMYLCASSLFGSERGYTFGSGTRLTVV.

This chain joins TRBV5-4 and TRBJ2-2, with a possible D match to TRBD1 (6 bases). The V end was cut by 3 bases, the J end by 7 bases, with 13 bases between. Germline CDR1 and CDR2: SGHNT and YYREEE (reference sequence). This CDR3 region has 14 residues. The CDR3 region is CASSSGVAVGELFF. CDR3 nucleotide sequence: TGTGCCAGCAGCTCAGGGGTGGCGGTCGGGGAGCTGTTTTTT. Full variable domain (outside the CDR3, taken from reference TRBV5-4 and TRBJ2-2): ETGVTQSPTHLIKTRGQQVTLRCSSQSGHNTVSWYQQALGQGPQFIFQYYREEENGRGNFPPRFSGLQFPNYSSELNVNALELDDSALYLCASSSGVAVGELFFGEGSRLTVL.

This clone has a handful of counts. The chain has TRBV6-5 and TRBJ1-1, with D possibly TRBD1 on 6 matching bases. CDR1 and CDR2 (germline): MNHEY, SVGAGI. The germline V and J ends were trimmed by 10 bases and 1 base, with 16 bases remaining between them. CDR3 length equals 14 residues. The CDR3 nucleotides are TGTGCCACCTCCAGGGTGGGGGCGAACACTGAAGCTTTCTTT. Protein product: CATSRVGANTEAFF.

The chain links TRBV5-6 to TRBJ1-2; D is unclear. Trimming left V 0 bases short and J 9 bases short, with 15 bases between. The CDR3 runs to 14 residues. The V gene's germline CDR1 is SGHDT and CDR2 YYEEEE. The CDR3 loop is CASSLGPASNSYTF. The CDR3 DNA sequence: TGTGCCAGCAGCTTGGGGCCAGCGAGTAACAGCTACACCTTC.

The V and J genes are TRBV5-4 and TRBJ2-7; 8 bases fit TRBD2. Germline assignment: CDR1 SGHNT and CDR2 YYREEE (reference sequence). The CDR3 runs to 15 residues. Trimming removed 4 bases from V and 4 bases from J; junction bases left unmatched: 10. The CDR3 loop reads CASSETGGKKYEQYF. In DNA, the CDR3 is TGTGCCAGCAGCGAAACGGGGGGGAAAAAGTACGAGCAGTACTTC.

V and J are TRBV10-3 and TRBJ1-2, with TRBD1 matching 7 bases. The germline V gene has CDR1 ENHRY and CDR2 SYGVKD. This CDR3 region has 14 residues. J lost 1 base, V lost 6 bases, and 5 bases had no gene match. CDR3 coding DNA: TGTGCCATCAGGGGGACAGACGATAACTATGGCTACACCTTC. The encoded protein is CAIRGTDDNYGYTF.

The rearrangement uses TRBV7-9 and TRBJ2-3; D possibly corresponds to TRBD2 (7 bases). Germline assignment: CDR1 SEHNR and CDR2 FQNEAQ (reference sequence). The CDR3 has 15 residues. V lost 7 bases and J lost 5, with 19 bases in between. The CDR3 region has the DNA TGTGCCAGCACCGGGGGGCAGGAGGGGGGAGATACGCAGTATTTT. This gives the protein CASTGGQEGGDTQYF.

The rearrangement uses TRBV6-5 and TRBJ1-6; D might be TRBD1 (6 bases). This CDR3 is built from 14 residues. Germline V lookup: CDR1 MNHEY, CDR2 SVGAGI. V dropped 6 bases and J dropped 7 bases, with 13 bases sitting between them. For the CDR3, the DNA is TGTGCCAGCAGACGCGACAGGACCAATTCACCCCTCCACTTT. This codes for CASRRDRTNSPLHF.

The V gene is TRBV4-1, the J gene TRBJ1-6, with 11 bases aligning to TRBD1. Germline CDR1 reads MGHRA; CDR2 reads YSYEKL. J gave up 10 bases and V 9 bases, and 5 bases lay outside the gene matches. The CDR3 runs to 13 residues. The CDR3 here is CASSGDRGSPLHF. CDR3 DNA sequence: TGCGCCAGTTCGGGGGACAGGGGGTCACCCCTCCACTTT.

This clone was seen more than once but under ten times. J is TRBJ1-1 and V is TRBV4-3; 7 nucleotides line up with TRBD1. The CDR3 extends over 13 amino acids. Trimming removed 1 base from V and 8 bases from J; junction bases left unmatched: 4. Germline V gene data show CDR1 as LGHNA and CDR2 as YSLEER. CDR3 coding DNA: TGCGCCAGCAGCCAAGGCGTACAGGGGGAAGCTTTCTTT. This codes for CASSQGVQGEAFF.

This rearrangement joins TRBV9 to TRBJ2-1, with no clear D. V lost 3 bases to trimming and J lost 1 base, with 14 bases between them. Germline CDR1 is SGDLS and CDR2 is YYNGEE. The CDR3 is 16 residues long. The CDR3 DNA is TGTGCCAGCAGCGGTTTAGGCGGCCAATCCTACAATGAGCAGTTCTTC. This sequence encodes CASSGLGGQSYNEQFF.

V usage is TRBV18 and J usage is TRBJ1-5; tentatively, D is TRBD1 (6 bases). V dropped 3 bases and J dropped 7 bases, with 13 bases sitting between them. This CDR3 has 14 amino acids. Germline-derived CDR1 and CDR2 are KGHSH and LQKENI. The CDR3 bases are TGTGCCAGCTCACCGGGTTGGGGGGGCCAGCCCCAGCATTTT. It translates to CASSPGWGGQPQHF.

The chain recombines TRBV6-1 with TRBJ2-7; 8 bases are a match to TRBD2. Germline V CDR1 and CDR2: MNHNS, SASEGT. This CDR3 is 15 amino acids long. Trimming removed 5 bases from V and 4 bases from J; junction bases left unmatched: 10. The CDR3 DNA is TGTGCCAGCAGTATACAGGGACTAGTTGGGTACGAGCAGTACTTC. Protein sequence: CASSIQGLVGYEQYF.

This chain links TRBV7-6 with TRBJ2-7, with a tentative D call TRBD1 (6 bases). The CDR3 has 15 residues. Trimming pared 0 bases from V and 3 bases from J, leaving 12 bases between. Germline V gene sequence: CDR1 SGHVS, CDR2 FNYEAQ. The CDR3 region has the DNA TGTGCCAGCAGCTTAGCGCCACAGGGAAACTACGAGCAGTACTTC. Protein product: CASSLAPQGNYEQYF. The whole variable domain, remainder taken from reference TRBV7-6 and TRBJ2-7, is GAGVSQSPRYKVTKRGQDVALRCDPISGHVSLYWYRQALGQGPEFLTYFNYEAQQDKSGLPNDRFSAERPEGSISTLTIQRTEQRDSAMYRCASSLAPQGNYEQYFGPGTRLTVT.

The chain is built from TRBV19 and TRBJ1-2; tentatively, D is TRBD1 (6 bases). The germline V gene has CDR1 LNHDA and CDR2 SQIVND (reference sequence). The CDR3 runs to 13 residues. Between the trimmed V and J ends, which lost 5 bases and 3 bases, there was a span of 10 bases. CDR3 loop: CASSPDRYYGYTF. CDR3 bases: TGTGCCAGTAGTCCGGACAGATACTATGGCTACACCTTC. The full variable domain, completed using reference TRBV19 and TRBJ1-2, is DGGITQSPKYLFRKEGQNVTLSCEQNLNHDAMYWYRQDPGQGLRLIYYSQIVNDFQKGDIAEGYSVSREKKESFPLTVTSAQKNPTAFYLCASSPDRYYGYTFGSGTRLTVV.

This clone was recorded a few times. CDR3 coding DNA: TGTGCCAGCAGTGAAGAACTAACCTGGGCCAAAAACATTCAGTACTTC. Translating it yields CASSEELTWAKNIQYF. The chain links TRBV6-1 to TRBJ2-4; D not certain. The CDR3 contains 16 residues. Between the trimmed V and J ends, which lost 1 base and 1 base, there was a span of 11 bases. Germline CDR1 and CDR2: MNHNS and SASEGT.

CDR3 protein: CASMEGADTQYF. The CDR3 coding sequence is TGTGCCAGCATGGAGGGCGCAGATACGCAGTATTTT. The chain uses TRBV25-1 and TRBJ2-3; tentative D call: TRBD2 (6 bases). Between the trimmed V and J ends, which lost 7 bases and 4 bases, there was a span of 9 bases. CDR1 and CDR2 (germline): MGHDK, SYGVNS. The CDR3 runs 12 residues.